This paragraph reports one T cell receptor (beta chain). Its antigen is not known. The data belong to a study of post-analysis software for immune sequencing data. Overall study findings and caveats: Same-batch preparations were strongly co-clustered by F measure. The normalized Chao1 diversity of multiple sclerosis patients was significantly lower than that of controls. With TRBV5-6, TRBV5-1 and TRBV20-1 included, about five TRBV segments were more frequent in patients than in controls.

Germline V gives CDR1 LNHNV, CDR2 YYDKDF (reference sequence). This CDR3 is built from 15 residues. The V and J ends lost 0 bases and 6 bases respectively, with 14 bases between them. Libraries were made from TCR beta cDNA, and they carried unique molecular identifiers. Using its own MiXCR run on the PCR reads, TCRdb lists one record per CDR3 protein. Among about 820,000 distinct CDR3 sequences listed, about 50% were seen once. Sequenced input: blood. This receptor was taken from a girl aged 5-17 years with multiple sclerosis. This chain links TRBV15 with TRBJ1-1; D uncertain. CDR3 protein: CATSREYSGQPEAFF. CDR3 bases: TGTGCCACCAGCAGAGAGTACTCTGGGCAGCCTGAAGCTTTCTTT.